This passage covers 29 T cell receptor beta chains from one sample sequenced in a study of T cells in Graves' hyperthyroidism and ophthalmopathy. TCR beta CDR3 regions were amplified from RNA. HTBI primers drove first-round RT-PCR of the TCR CDR3. In TCRdb, the multiplex PCR reads were re-called with MiXCR into one record per CDR3 protein. Altogether approximately 510,000 distinct CDR3 sequences are present, over 35% being singletons, with the ten largest covering 44%. Sequencing was carried out using peripheral blood or thyroid tissue (not recorded which). All receptors come from an adult woman with Graves' disease, either hyperthyroidism or ophthalmopathy (not recorded which).

This clonotype has ten or more counts. The rearrangement links TRBV29-1 to TRBJ2-3; 11 bases are shared with TRBD1. This CDR3 spans 15 amino acids. Germline V gene data show CDR1 as SQVTM and CDR2 as ANQGSEA. With 7 bases clipped from V and 3 bases from J, the junction kept 9 bases outside the gene matches. The CDR3: CSGSRTGGETDTQYF. The DNA of the CDR3 is TGCAGCGGCTCCCGGACAGGGGGCGAAACAGATACGCAGTATTTT.

The genes are TRBV20-1 and TRBJ2-5; D gene uncertain. From germline, CDR1 is DFQATT and CDR2 SNEGSKA (reference sequence). The CDR3 loop spans 14 amino acids. Trimming took off 0 bases at V and 4 bases at J, with 12 bases between the two ends. CDR3 region: CSARDGRHAETQYF. The CDR3 coding sequence is TGCAGTGCTAGAGACGGTCGACATGCAGAGACCCAGTACTTC.

The rearrangement links TRBV5-1 to TRBJ2-5; D gene unclear. Germline V gene lookup returns CDR1 SGHRS and CDR2 YFSETQ. Between the trimmed V and J ends, which lost 0 bases and 9 bases, there was a span of 12 bases. This CDR3 spans 13 amino acids. CDR3: CASSLGVNRPQYF. The CDR3 region has the DNA TGCGCCAGCAGCTTGGGTGTTAATAGGCCCCAGTACTTC.

This clonotype was observed a few times. This sequence may be a read error, since a much larger clone differs from it by one base. The chain links TRBV5-5 to TRBJ2-5; tentatively, D is TRBD1 or TRBD2 (5 bases each). The germline V gene encodes CDR1 SGHKS and CDR2 YYEKEE (reference sequence). The CDR3 extends over 14 amino acids. The V end lost 2 bases, the J end lost 1 base, and 9 bases lay between the germline ends. This chain's CDR3 is CASSFGTLQETQYF. The CDR3 nucleotides are TGTGCCAGCAGCTTCGGGACCCTCCAAGAGACCCAGTACTTC.

This clonotype appeared a few times. The J gene is TRBJ2-5, the V gene TRBV28; 9 nucleotides match TRBD1. CDR1 is MDHEN and CDR2 is SYDVKM in the germline V gene. The CDR3 length is 16 residues. V lost 6 bases and J lost 6; bases outside the gene matches: 14. CDR3: CASRPSGTGSPKTQYF. DNA of the CDR3: TGTGCCAGCAGACCCTCCGGGACAGGGTCCCCCAAGACCCAGTACTTC. Using reference TRBV28 and TRBJ2-5 for the parts outside the CDR3, the full variable domain is DVKVTQSSRYLVKRTGEKVFLECVQDMDHENMFWYRQDPGLGLRLIYFSYDVKMKEKGDIPEGYSVSREKKERFSLILESASTNQTSMYLCASRPSGTGSPKTQYFGPGTRLLVL.

V usage is TRBV12-3 or TRBV12-4 and J usage is TRBJ1-2; D is uncertain. The CDR3 sequence is 14 residues long. The V end lost 6 bases, the J end lost 3 bases, and 14 bases lay between the germline ends. For the CDR3, the DNA is TGTGCCAGCAGCCGAGCCGCAGTCCACTATGGCTACACCTTC. It yields the protein CASSRAAVHYGYTF.

Concerning this clonotype itself: This clone may be a read error of a much larger clone one base away. This chain uses TRBV7-3 with TRBJ2-5, with 9 positions matching TRBD1. The CDR3 has 15 amino acids. V lost 6 bases to trimming and J lost 4 bases; unmatched junction nucleotides: 9. Germline V gives CDR1 SGHTA, CDR2 FQGTGA. The CDR3, as DNA: TGTGCCAGCAGTCCCGGGACAGGGTTCCTAGAGACCCAGTACTTC. This gives the protein CASSPGTGFLETQYF.

This sequence joins TRBV29-1 and TRBJ2-5; TRBD2 aligns across 15 bases. Germline CDR1 is SQVTM and CDR2 is ANQGSEA. The CDR3 length is 20 residues. Trimming took 6 bases from V and 0 from J; bases not matched to a gene: 17. CDR3 coding DNA: TGCAGCGTCGTTTTCGGGACTAGCGGGAGGACGGTTGAGTACCAAGAGACCCAGTACTTC. Its translation: CSVVFGTSGRTVEYQETQYF.

The chain uses TRBV10-3 and TRBJ2-5; 9 bases are a match to TRBD2. After removal of 8 bases from V and 5 bases from J, the junction contained 6 bases not matched to a gene. The CDR3 has 13 residues. The V gene's germline CDR1 is ENHRY and CDR2 SYGVKD. The CDR3 coding sequence is TGTGCCATCGCGGGGGGGATCCAGGAGACCCAGTACTTC. The encoded protein is CAIAGGIQETQYF.

Ten or more counts support this clonotype. The CDR3 coding sequence is TGCAGTGCTACAGCGGGAGGGAGGTACGAGCAGTACTTC. Amino acid sequence: CSATAGGRYEQYF. This chain uses TRBV20-1 with TRBJ2-7; 10 bases are shared with TRBD2. Germline V gene sequence: CDR1 DFQATT, CDR2 SNEGSKA (reference sequence). The CDR3 sequence is 13 residues long. The trim removed 4 bases at V and 4 bases at J, leaving 4 bases unmatched.

V gene TRBV7-9 combines with J gene TRBJ2-3; a weak D match, TRBD2 (5 bases). Per germline, CDR1 SEHNR and CDR2 FQNEAQ (reference sequence). This CDR3 region has 14 residues. V lost 7 bases and J 4 bases, leaving 15 bases between the germline ends. CDR3 protein: CASTYGLASDTQYF. The CDR3 coding sequence is TGTGCCAGCACCTATGGGCTAGCTTCAGATACGCAGTATTTT.

V usage is TRBV5-5 and J usage is TRBJ2-2, with 8 bases that match TRBD1. Per germline, CDR1 SGHKS and CDR2 YYEKEE (reference sequence). With 4 bases clipped from V and 1 base from J, the junction kept 12 bases outside the gene matches. This CDR3 is 18 amino acids long. CDR3 sequence: CASSPLLRTGKNTGELFF. CDR3 nucleotide sequence: TGTGCCAGCAGCCCGTTGCTTCGGACAGGGAAGAACACCGGGGAGCTGTTTTTT.

The chain combines TRBV11-2 with TRBJ2-5; no firm D call. Trimming shortened V by 3 bases and J by 9 bases, and 23 bases separated the two germline ends. The V gene's germline CDR1 is SGHAT and CDR2 FQNNGV. The CDR3 has 16 residues. The CDR3, as DNA: TGTGCCAGCAGCTTTGGGTTTCATTGGGATCCGGATCCCCAGTACTTC. Translation gives CASSFGFHWDPDPQYF.

This clonotype was detected a few times. In nucleotides, the CDR3 is TGTGCCAGCAGCCTTGACAGGGGGTCAAATCAGCCCCAGCATTTT. Translated, it gives CASSLDRGSNQPQHF. The V and J genes are TRBV7-2 and TRBJ1-5; TRBD1 aligns across 9 bases. Germline CDR1 reads SGHTA; CDR2 reads FQGNSA. The CDR3 has 15 amino acids. After removal of 5 bases from V and 4 bases from J, the junction contained 6 bases not matched to a gene.

The chain has TRBV10-3 and TRBJ2-5, with D tentatively TRBD1 or TRBD2 (5 bases each). This CDR3 has 12 amino acids. The ends were cut back, 4 bases at V and 5 bases at J, with 8 bases in the middle. CDR1 is ENHRY and CDR2 is SYGVKD in the germline V gene. The CDR3 DNA follows: TGTGCCATCAGTGCGGGGCACGAGACCCAGTACTTC. As protein: CAISAGHETQYF.

This chain links TRBV25-1 with TRBJ2-5, with 10 bases that match TRBD2. The CDR3 sequence is 15 residues long. Germline CDR1 MGHDK, CDR2 SYGVNS. V shed 8 bases and J 5 bases; nucleotides not matched to a gene: 11. CDR3 sequence (DNA): TGTGCCAGCTCGACTAGCGGGCGGCTCTGGGAGACCCAGTACTTC. The encoded protein is CASSTSGRLWETQYF.

The V and J genes are TRBV13 and TRBJ1-1; TRBD1 aligns across 8 bases. Trimming removed 5 bases from V and 13 bases from J; junction bases left unmatched: 9. The germline V gene encodes CDR1 PRHDT and CDR2 FYEKMQ (reference sequence). There are 12 residues in the CDR3. CDR3 sequence: CASSPSDRGLFF. The CDR3, as DNA: TGTGCCAGCAGCCCCAGCGACAGGGGACTTTTCTTT. The full variable domain, completed using reference TRBV13 and TRBJ1-1, is AAGVIQSPRHLIKEKRETATLKCYPIPRHDTVYWYQQGPGQDPQFLISFYEKMQSDKGSIPDRFSAQQFSDYHSELNMSSLELGDSALYFCASSPSDRGLFFGQGTRLTVV.

This clonotype was detected only once. This chain links TRBV7-3 with TRBJ1-1; no clear D gene. V was shortened by 5 bases and J by 5 bases, with 12 bases between the two germline ends. Germline CDR1 and CDR2: SGHTA and FQGTGA. The CDR3 has 13 amino acids. This chain's CDR3 is CASSQAPGTEAFF. The CDR3 nucleotides are TGTGCCAGCAGCCAAGCACCCGGGACTGAAGCTTTCTTT.

This rearrangement joins TRBV7-8 to TRBJ2-7; 7 positions match TRBD1. There are 14 residues in the CDR3. Germline V gives CDR1 SGHVS, CDR2 FQNEAQ. J lost 6 bases, V lost 4 bases, and 9 bases had no gene match. Written as DNA, the CDR3 is TGTGCCAGCAGCTCCACACAGGGGTTTCGCGAGCAGTACTTC. It is translated as CASSSTQGFREQYF.

The chain uses TRBV2 and TRBJ1-6; no clear D gene. The CDR3 length is 17 residues. Per the germline V gene, CDR1 is SNHLY and CDR2 is FYNNEI. Deletions cut 6 bases from V and 3 bases from J, with 18 bases between. This CDR3 reads CASSQLNRAFYNSPLHF. In DNA, the CDR3 is TGTGCCAGCAGCCAATTGAATCGGGCGTTCTATAATTCACCCCTCCACTTT.

The sample holds many counts of this clonotype. The rearrangement uses TRBV7-3 and TRBJ1-1, with D tentatively TRBD1 (6 bases). V lost 7 bases and J lost 1, with 13 bases in between. CDR1 and CDR2 from the germline V gene are SGHTA and FQGTGA. The CDR3 has 14 residues. The CDR3 loop is CASKRQVENTEAFF. The CDR3 region has the DNA TGTGCCAGCAAGAGACAGGTAGAGAACACTGAAGCTTTCTTT. The full variable domain, its missing parts supplied by reference TRBV7-3 and TRBJ1-1, is GAGVSQTPSNKVTEKGKYVELRCDPISGHTALYWYRQSLGQGPEFLIYFQGTGAADDSGLPNDRFFAVRPEGSVSTLKIQRTERGDSAVYLCASKRQVENTEAFFGQGTRLTVV.

With regard to this clonotype: The junction does not match germline at one end; this may be a read error. The CDR3 DNA follows: TGTGCCGCCAGCAGTTACCAGACCGGATCCGAGCAGTACTTC. Amino acids: CAASSYQTGSEQYF. This rearrangement joins TRBV15 to TRBJ2-7; D remains unclear. CDR1 and CDR2 (germline): LNHNV, YYDKDF (reference sequence). The CDR3 runs 14 residues.

This chain connects TRBV10-3 to TRBJ2-5, with 8 nucleotides matching TRBD1. The CDR3 extends over 14 amino acids. In germline, CDR1 is ENHRY, CDR2 SYGVKD. J lost 4 bases, V lost 7 bases, and 8 bases had no gene match. Here the CDR3 reads CAITDRGDRETQYF. CDR3 nucleotide sequence: TGTGCCATCACTGACAGGGGAGATCGAGAGACCCAGTACTTC.

V usage is TRBV9 and J usage is TRBJ2-7; maybe TRBD1 (5 bases). The CDR3 runs 13 residues. The V end lost 3 bases, the J end lost 5 bases, and 12 bases lay between the germline ends. The germline CDR1 and CDR2 sequences are SGDLS and YYNGEE. The CDR3 region is CASSAGNKDEQYF. The CDR3 bases are TGTGCCAGCAGCGCAGGGAACAAGGACGAGCAGTACTTC.

This clonotype was detected ten times or more. The V and J genes are TRBV12-3 or TRBV12-4 and TRBJ1-6, with D unclear. V was clipped by 3 bases and J by 5 bases, with 5 bases between them. This CDR3 has 13 amino acids. The CDR3 coding sequence is TGTGCCAGCAGTTTGGCGGATAATTCACCCCTCCACTTT. It specifies CASSLADNSPLHF.

This clonotype was seen repeatedly, ten times or more. The chain employs TRBV5-1 and TRBJ2-3; 10 bases line up with TRBD2. This CDR3 contains 16 residues. The V segment lost 4 bases and the J segment 5 bases; nucleotides outside the gene matches: 10. Germline V lookup: CDR1 SGHRS, CDR2 YFSETQ. For the CDR3, the DNA is TGCGCCAGCAGCGGGGCCGGGACTAGCGCGATAGATACGCAGTATTTT. This translates into CASSGAGTSAIDTQYF. Together with reference TRBV5-1 and TRBJ2-3, the CDR3 gives the full variable domain: KAGVTQTPRYLIKTRGQQVTLSCSPISGHRSVSWYQQTPGQGLQFLFEYFSETQRNKGNFPGRFSGRQFSNSRSEMNVSTLELGDSALYLCASSGAGTSAIDTQYFGPGTRLTVL.

This clonotype was found a few times. The rearrangement joins TRBV29-1 to TRBJ2-7; possibly TRBD1 for D (5 bases). The CDR3 spans 14 residues. The V and J ends lost 7 bases and 0 bases respectively, with 16 bases between them. Germline CDR1 is SQVTM and CDR2 is ANQGSEA. The DNA for the CDR3 is TGCAGCGCCCAGGGCCCCGATAGCTCCTACGAGCAGTACTTC. This sequence encodes CSAQGPDSSYEQYF.

This clonotype was counted many times. The chain has TRBV19 and TRBJ1-4; 9 bases fit TRBD1. This CDR3 is built from 14 residues. The V gene's germline CDR1 is LNHDA and CDR2 SQIVND (reference sequence). Losses at the gene ends were 4 bases for V and 8 bases for J; bases not matched to a gene: 5. The CDR3 DNA follows: TGTGCCAGTAGTAACAGGGGGCAAGAAGAAAAACTGTTTTTT. Translation gives CASSNRGQEEKLFF.

CDR3 sequence (DNA): TGTGCCAGCAGCTTAGGGGACGGGACACCCGGAAACACCATATATTTT. This translates into CASSLGDGTPGNTIYF. The V call is TRBV7-2, the J call TRBJ1-3; D perhaps matches TRBD1 (6 bases). The CDR3 is 16 residues long. Germline loops: CDR1 SGHTA, CDR2 FQGNSA. The ends were cut back, 1 base at V and 4 bases at J, with 14 bases in the middle. Combining the CDR3 with reference TRBV7-2 and TRBJ1-3 gives the whole variable domain GAGVSQSPSNKVTEKGKDVELRCDPISGHTALYWYRQSLGQGLEFLIYFQGNSAPDKSGLPSDRFSAERTGGSVSTLTIQRTQQEDSAVYLCASSLGDGTPGNTIYFGEGSWLTVV.